This TCR beta chain was captured by sequencing in a study of T cells in Graves' hyperthyroidism and ophthalmopathy. V was trimmed by 5 bases and J by 1 base, leaving 14 bases between them. The CDR3 is 15 residues long. Per the germline V gene, CDR1 is MDHEN and CDR2 is SYDVKM. Amplified TCR beta CDR3 regions came from RNA transcripts. HTBI primers drove first-round RT-PCR of the TCR CDR3. TCRdb independently ran MiXCR on the multiplex PCR reads; one entry per CDR3 protein. The table shows hundreds of thousands of distinct CDR3 sequences, with about 15% occurring only once. Overall study results and limits: Separation of ophthalmopathy from stable hyperthyroidism was achieved by a 13 V-J model. Blood also carried most thyroid clonotypes expanded above 0.001.

For Graves' hyperthyroidism to be stable, ophthalmopathy could not progress within 18 months. Patients showing uncontrolled infection, other autoimmune disease, pregnancy or lactation were ineligible. This clonotype showed up many times. Its antigen is undetermined. What was sequenced was blood. The TCR originated in a woman aged 18-29 years with Graves' hyperthyroidism. The chain combines TRBV28 with TRBJ1-1; D is ambiguous. CDR3 in DNA: TGTGCCAGCAGTCCGCGACCTACACCGAACACTGAAGCTTTCTTT. Amino acid sequence: CASSPRPTPNTEAFF.